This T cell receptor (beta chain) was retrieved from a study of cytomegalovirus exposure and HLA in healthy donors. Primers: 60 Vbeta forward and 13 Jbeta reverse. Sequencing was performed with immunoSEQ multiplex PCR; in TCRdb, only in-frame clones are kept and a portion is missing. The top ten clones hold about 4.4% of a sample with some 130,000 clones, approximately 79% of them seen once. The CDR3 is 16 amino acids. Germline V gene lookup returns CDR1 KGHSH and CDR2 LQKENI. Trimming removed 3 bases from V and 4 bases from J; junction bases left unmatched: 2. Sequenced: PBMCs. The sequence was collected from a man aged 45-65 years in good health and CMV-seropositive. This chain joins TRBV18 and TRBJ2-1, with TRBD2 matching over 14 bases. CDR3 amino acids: CASSPRTSGRYNEQFF. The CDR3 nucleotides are TGTGCCAGCTCACCTCGGACTAGCGGGAGGTACAATGAGCAGTTCTTC. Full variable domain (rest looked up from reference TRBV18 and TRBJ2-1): NAGVMQNPRHLVRRRGQEARLRCSPMKGHSHVYWYRQLPEEGLKFMVYLQKENIIDESGMPKERFSAEFPKEGPSILRIQQVVRGDSAAYFCASSPRTSGRYNEQFFGPGTRLTVL.